This T cell receptor (beta chain) was recovered during a study of graft-versus-host responses after intestinal transplantation (TCRdb year 2021). Background for the entire study: Multivisceral, liver-intestinal, or isolated intestinal transplants were received by the recipients. After intestinal transplantation, graft-versus-host and host-versus-graft alloreactive T cell clones in the graft, circulation and bone marrow were tracked using bulk TCR-beta CDR3 sequencing. Every recipient was given anti-thymocyte globulin induction, then maintenance tacrolimus and steroids for around three years. Rather than being sequenced by the commercial service, samples from a few later patients were sequenced in-house on an Illumina MiSeq and processed with MiXCR. A peak of at least 4% donor T cells among recipient peripheral blood mononuclear cells was the definition used for donor T cell macrochimerism. Alloreactive clones were identified by sequencing pre-transplant mixed lymphocyte reaction products and comparing them with unstimulated pre-transplant donor and recipient T cells. The cohort enrolled about two dozen intestinal transplant recipients, one of whom was a retransplant, and 3 patients without pretransplant specimens were excluded. Overall results and qualifications from the work: Early after transplant, peak levels of circulating GvH clones were associated with declines in HvG clones. The conclusions were limited by the relatively low number and heterogeneity of the intestinal transplant patients. In the allografts of patients with donor T cell macrochimerism, GvH to HvG T cell clonal ratios were high. GvH clones were detected in recipient bone marrow, and some of these GvH clones were observed earlier in ileal mucosa or blood, consistent with an intestinal mucosal origin.

What this sample's time point label stands for: cells obtained before transplantation from donor or recipient. CD3+CD4+ and CD3+CD8+ populations were FACS-sorted from unstimulated pre-transplant donor and recipient cells taken from spleen or lymph nodes. Library preparation was by the immunoSEQ multiplex PCR assay. For most patients, genomic DNA was isolated with the Qiagen DNeasy Blood and Tissue Kit and sent frozen to Adaptive Biotechnologies for TCR sequencing. For most patients, genomic DNA was subjected to high-throughput TCR-beta CDR3 sequencing by Adaptive Biotechnologies. Under the source paper's analysis protocol: Adaptive's ImmunoSEQ software was the source of the TCR sequencing data for 18 patients, while a few other patients were processed with MiXCR and VDJtools. CD4 versus CD8 sorting errors were corrected by removing sequences found in both subsets at a frequency ratio below 5:1. Because the origin of CDR3 nucleotide sequences shared between donor and recipient could not be assigned, those sequences were removed. To count as alloreactive, a clone needed at least 2-fold expansion over unstimulated cells and a minimum CFSE-low frequency of 0.002% (template counts) or 0.001% (read counts). Mappable clones were those detected in sequenced pre-transplant spleen, lymph node, or MLR CFSE-low populations of the donor or recipient. The cumulative frequency of alloreactive clones was calculated as a percentage of all sequences, weighted by copy number. TCRdb obtained this table from immuneACCESS and retained in-frame rearrangements with V and J assigned. These tables miss some clones; where compared with another copy, unresolved V genes account for less than half of the shortfall, and the remainder is unexplained. V and J calls and clone size follow that table, whereas D and trimming were derived from the DNA. The sample contains some 100,000 clones, about 90% of them found a single time. Of the sample, around 0.067% is held by the ten largest clones.

Regarding this clone: The antigen this receptor binds is unknown. No qualities accompany the bases; no much larger clone lies one base away.

This sequence was found in a human donor who was the organ donor for an intestinal transplant. Here the sequenced sample was unstimulated CD8+ T cells sorted from spleen or lymph node cells, taken before transplant.

CDR3 sequence: CASSRTAGGNNEQFF. The DNA sequence follows: TGCGCCAGCAGCCGTACGGCGGGGGGGAACAATGAGCAGTTCTTC. Recombination joined TRBV4-1 with TRBJ2-1, with 9 central nucleotides matching TRBD2. Taken from cysteine to phenylalanine, the CDR3 has 15 residues. The only DNA kept is the CDR3, 45 bases in frame from the first base. CDR1 and CDR2 (MGHRA, YSYEKL) derive from the germline V gene. Relative to germline, V is missing 4 bases and J is missing 5 bases, with 6 bases of the junction outside any gene match.